Shown below are 5 T cell receptor beta chains from a single sample sequenced in a study of blood T cell repertoires in COVID-19. TCRdb's copy holds only in-frame clones and misses some; the assay was immunoSEQ multiplex PCR. The sample has approximately 81,000 clones; approximately 78% are singletons. The sequencing input was peripheral blood. Receptors originate from a human donor in a cohort sampled during active COVID-19.

The count of this clone is one. The chain links TRBV28 to TRBJ2-2; D is possibly TRBD1 (5 bases). Germline assignment: CDR1 MDHEN and CDR2 SYDVKM. V lost 5 bases and J lost 4, with 11 bases in between. The CDR3 has 14 residues. The CDR3 protein is CASSRQSRTGELFF. In DNA form, the CDR3 reads TGTGCCAGCAGTCGACAGTCACGCACCGGGGAGCTGTTTTTT.

The chain employs TRBV9 and TRBJ2-1; 11 bases are a match to TRBD2. In germline, CDR1 is SGDLS, CDR2 YYNGEE. J gave up 9 bases and V 3 bases, and 8 bases lay outside the gene matches. The CDR3 extends over 15 amino acids. The CDR3 nucleotides read TGTGCCAGCAGCGGGACGACTAGCGGGGTAGGTGAGCAGTTCTTC. This encodes CASSGTTSGVGEQFF.

The CDR3 sequence: CASSGGTGNYGYTF. CDR3 bases: TGTGCCAGCAGTGGGGGGACAGGGAACTATGGCTACACCTTC. The V and J genes are TRBV25-1 and TRBJ1-2, with TRBD1 matching over 9 bases. Losses at the gene ends were 4 bases for V and 2 bases for J; bases not matched to a gene: 2. Germline-derived CDR1 and CDR2 are MGHDK and SYGVNS. The length of the CDR3 is 14 residues.

The chain is built from TRBV7-2 and TRBJ1-3, with a possible D match to TRBD1 (6 bases). CDR1 and CDR2 (germline): SGHTA, FQGNSA. V lost 7 bases, J lost 2 bases, and 15 bases lay in between. The CDR3 length is 15 residues. The CDR3 DNA sequence: TGTGCCAGCATCCGGGACCCAGGGGCTGGAAACACCATATATTTT. It encodes CASIRDPGAGNTIYF.

V is TRBV12-3 or TRBV12-4 and J is TRBJ2-7; TRBD1 matches 9 bases. The CDR3 extends over 13 amino acids. V gave up 6 bases and J gave up 9 bases; unmatched junction bases: 9. The CDR3, as DNA: TGTGCCAGCAGGCGGACAGGGGTTGGGCGGCAGTACTTC. Its protein is CASRRTGVGRQYF.